The source of this T cell receptor (beta chain) is a study of spatial heterogeneity in lung cancer. General observations from the study: Coverage of tumor T cells was estimated at 6% to 7% for alpha chains and 11% to 15% for beta chains. Within tumors, counts of expanded alpha and beta TCRs tracked tumor mutation counts.

In the library, each TCR cDNA molecule bore its own unique molecular identifier. TCRdb reprocessed the 5' RACE reads via MiXCR and lists one record per CDR3 protein. The sample holds 10,000 to 15,000 distinct CDR3 sequences; 6% to 7% are singletons and the top ten take more than 3%. Worth noting for this clonotype: Antigen unknown.

The time point is: sample taken at primary tumor resection. The donor population consisted of roughly 70 patients with untreated, early-stage non-small cell lung cancer. Unsorted whole RNA samples from tumor, nontumor lung or frozen PBMC were sequenced. The CDR3 is 12 residues long. Germline lookup yields CDR1 SQVTM and CDR2 ANQGSEA. The V end was cut by 4 bases, the J end by 9 bases, with 13 bases between. The source of this sequence is a female donor with early-stage non-small cell lung cancer. The input for sequencing was lung tumor tissue, taken at surgery. The V gene is TRBV29-1, the J gene TRBJ1-5; D is unresolved. The CDR3 region has the DNA TGCAGCGTTGCGTTCGAGAGCGGGCCCCAGCATTTT. It is translated as CSVAFESGPQHF.